This passage covers 24 T cell receptor beta chains from one sample sequenced in a study of T cells after yellow fever vaccination (dated by TCRdb to between 2019 and 2020). Reading the label with the study, this specimen's treatment or condition is: live attenuated yellow fever vaccine strain. The library was produced with 5' RACE. Instrument on record: Illumina HiSeq 2500. TCRdb reworked the public reads: Q25 trimming with fastp, MiXCR clone assembly, productive beta chains retained. Identical CDR3 protein sequences are pooled into one entry, listed with their most common genes and DNA. The sample table records hundreds of thousands of distinct CDR3 sequences; roughly an eighth of these occur just once. The ten largest make up about 15% of the sample. Here the sequenced sample was PBMCs, taken on the day of the yellow fever booster vaccination. The source is a man aged 25 to 40 who received the YFV17D yellow fever vaccine.

This clonotype has ten or more counts. The chain uses TRBV6-1 and TRBJ2-4; 15 nucleotides align to TRBD2. Unmatched junction bases numbered 8, after V lost 5 bases and J lost 9 bases. This CDR3 has 16 amino acids. Germline V gene data show CDR1 as MNHNS and CDR2 as SASEGT. The CDR3 here is CASSIGLAGGLLIQYF. CDR3 nucleotides: TGTGCCAGCAGTATCGGACTAGCGGGAGGGTTACTCATTCAGTACTTC.

The gene calls are TRBV5-1 and TRBJ1-1, with 10 bases matching TRBD1. The CDR3 length is 19 residues. The V gene's germline CDR1 is SGHRS and CDR2 YFSETQ. J gave up 1 base and V 1 base, and 13 bases lay outside the gene matches. The CDR3 loop reads CASSLSPLGQGFWNTEAFF. CDR3 in DNA: TGCGCCAGCAGCTTGTCCCCGTTGGGACAGGGGTTTTGGAACACTGAAGCTTTCTTT.

The V call is TRBV7-2, the J call TRBJ2-3; unclear D gene. Germline CDR1 SGHTA, CDR2 FQGNSA. V was cut by 5 bases and J by 6 bases, with 12 bases left in between. This CDR3 has 13 amino acids. CDR3 sequence: CASSASSGDTQYF. CDR3 in DNA: TGTGCCAGCAGCGCATCCAGTGGGGATACGCAGTATTTT.

This clonotype was seen only a few times. It is unclear where the CDR3 begins or ends on the DNA, so no DNA is shown, and the CDR3 is as TCRdb lists it. The chain has TRBV7-2 and TRBJ2-7; TRBD1 is taken as the D call from the table, unchecked against the DNA. A total of 16 residues make up the CDR3, ends included. CDR1 SGHTA and CDR2 FQGNSA come from the germline V gene. This chain's CDR3 is CASTLNLVGTGTPYSF.

The chain recombines TRBV24-1 with TRBJ1-1; D remains ambiguous. The CDR3 loop spans 16 amino acids. V shed 3 bases and J shed 6 bases, with 19 bases lying between them. Germline V gene sequence: CDR1 KGHDR, CDR2 SFDVKD. The CDR3: CATSDSRTKGYSEAFF. The CDR3 DNA reads as TGTGCCACCAGTGATAGTAGGACTAAAGGTTACTCTGAAGCTTTCTTT.

This clonotype was detected ten times or more. The chain couples TRBV15 to TRBJ2-1, with TRBD2 matching 11 bases. The V gene's germline CDR1 is LNHNV and CDR2 YYDKDF (reference sequence). Losses at the gene ends were 2 bases for V and 7 bases for J; bases not matched to a gene: 7. The CDR3 loop spans 16 amino acids. The CDR3 coding sequence is TGTGCCACCAGCAGAATCGGCGCTAGCGGGAGGAATGAGCAGTTCTTC. Translating it yields CATSRIGASGRNEQFF.

Only a few counts were recorded for this clonotype. The rearrangement joins TRBV24-1 to TRBJ2-1; no firm D call. The CDR3 loop spans 14 amino acids. Germline CDR1 is KGHDR and CDR2 is SFDVKD. V lost 5 bases and J lost 0, with 7 bases in between. Written as DNA, the CDR3 is TGTGCCACCAGTGGGGATTCCTCCTACAATGAGCAGTTCTTC. Its translation: CATSGDSSYNEQFF.

This clonotype was observed a handful of times. V usage is TRBV6-2 or TRBV6-3 and J usage is TRBJ2-1; a possible D gene is TRBD2 (7 bases). The length of the CDR3 is 16 residues. Trimming stripped 4 bases from V and 0 bases from J, with 13 bases between. Germline CDR1 and CDR2: MNHEY and SVGEGT. The CDR3 nucleotides read TGTGCCAGCAGTTCCCCTAGGGGGGGCTCCTACAATGAGCAGTTCTTC. Translated: CASSSPRGGSYNEQFF.

This clonotype turned up a few times. The V call is TRBV12-3 or TRBV12-4, the J call TRBJ2-5, with D hard to call. CDR3 length equals 13 residues. Trimming took 5 bases from V and 5 from J, leaving 12 bases between them. CDR3 nucleotide sequence: TGTGCCAGCAGTAGAACAGACCTGGAGACCCAGTACTTC. Translated: CASSRTDLETQYF.

The rearrangement joins TRBV19 to TRBJ1-1; no clear D. The length of the CDR3 is 12 residues. Trimming left V 7 bases short and J 4 bases short, with 10 bases between. Germline CDR1 and CDR2: LNHDA and SQIVND (reference sequence). The CDR3 loop is CASIDRFTEAFF. CDR3 coding DNA: TGTGCCAGTATCGATAGGTTCACTGAAGCTTTCTTT.

The table lists this clonotype with a few counts. The rearrangement joins TRBV7-2 to TRBJ2-5, with D tentatively TRBD2 (5 bases). The CDR3 loop spans 14 amino acids. The V and J ends lost 6 bases and 5 bases respectively, with 16 bases between them. The germline CDR1 and CDR2 sequences are SGHTA and FQGNSA. In DNA form, the CDR3 reads TGTGCCAGCAGGAGTGACGAGGGTGGTGAGACCCAGTACTTC. This gives the protein CASRSDEGGETQYF.

This clonotype was seen only a few times. V is TRBV29-1 and J is TRBJ2-1; D is possibly TRBD2 (7 bases). V shed 6 bases and J shed 2 bases, with 17 bases lying between them. The CDR3 sequence is 15 residues long. Germline V gives CDR1 SQVTM, CDR2 ANQGSEA. The CDR3 sequence: CSVARGGRAYNEQFF. As DNA, the CDR3 is TGCAGCGTCGCCCGCGGGGGCAGGGCCTACAATGAGCAGTTCTTC.

This clonotype was seen a few times. The CDR3 spells CASSLLTGYNASPLHF. The CDR3 coding sequence is TGTGCCAGCAGCCTTTTGACAGGGTACAACGCTTCACCCCTCCACTTT. The chain couples TRBV7-9 to TRBJ1-6; 7 positions agree with TRBD1. Per the germline V gene, CDR1 is SEHNR and CDR2 is FQNEAQ (reference sequence). The V gene end was trimmed by 5 bases and the J gene end by 9 bases; junction bases not matched to a gene: 13. The CDR3 totals 16 residues.

This clonotype has only a few counts. V usage is TRBV6-4 and J usage is TRBJ1-1, with D tentatively TRBD1 (6 bases). Trimming took off 2 bases at V and 12 bases at J, with 19 bases between the two ends. The CDR3 extends over 14 amino acids. In germline, CDR1 is MRHNA, CDR2 SNTAGT. The CDR3 here is CASSDRGAGGQPFF. CDR3 bases: TGTGCCAGCAGTGACCGGGGGGCAGGAGGGCAGCCTTTCTTT.

This rearrangement joins TRBV5-6 to TRBJ2-1; 7 nucleotides line up with TRBD2. Trimming at V came to 2 bases and at J to 4 bases, leaving 9 bases not matched to a gene. This CDR3 region has 16 residues. Germline loops: CDR1 SGHDT, CDR2 YYEEEE. The CDR3: CASSLGVTSRYNEQFF. The CDR3 DNA follows: TGTGCCAGCAGCTTAGGGGTGACTAGCAGATACAATGAGCAGTTCTTC. Drawing the rest from reference TRBV5-6 and TRBJ2-1, the complete variable domain is DAGVTQSPTHLIKTRGQQVTLRCSPKSGHDTVSWYQQALGQGPQFIFQYYEEEERQRGNFPDRFSGHQFPNYSSELNVNALLLGDSALYLCASSLGVTSRYNEQFFGPGTRLTVL.

This clonotype was seen more than once but under ten times. The chain combines TRBV29-1 with TRBJ2-3; D gene ambiguous. Between the trimmed V and J ends, which lost 3 bases and 0 bases, there was a span of 16 bases. The germline V gene encodes CDR1 SQVTM and CDR2 ANQGSEA. This CDR3 region has 16 residues. The CDR3: CSVDNRLERSTDTQYF. For the CDR3, the DNA is TGCAGCGTTGATAATAGGCTCGAACGGAGCACAGATACGCAGTATTTT.

This rearrangement joins TRBV29-1 to TRBJ1-4, with 8 bases identical to TRBD1. V lost 6 bases, J lost 2 bases, and 17 bases stayed unmatched. Germline CDR1 reads SQVTM; CDR2 reads ANQGSEA. The CDR3 has 18 amino acids. The CDR3 nucleotides are TGCAGCGTCTCAGGACCGGGACAGGTCGGGGCGACTAATGAAAAACTGTTTTTT. This translates into CSVSGPGQVGATNEKLFF.

Many counts were recorded for this clonotype. The CDR3 DNA reads TGCAGTGCTTTCGTGACAGGGGAATCTCAGCCCCAGCATTTT. As protein: CSAFVTGESQPQHF. The rearrangement joins TRBV20-1 to TRBJ1-5; 8 bases match TRBD1. The CDR3 has 14 residues. The V segment lost 5 bases and the J segment 6 bases; nucleotides outside the gene matches: 9. Germline-derived CDR1 and CDR2 are DFQATT and SNEGSKA (reference sequence).

The sample holds a few counts of this clonotype. This chain links TRBV6-2 or TRBV6-3 with TRBJ1-2; D remains unclear. This CDR3 spans 13 amino acids. The V end was cut by 5 bases, the J end by 4 bases, with 11 bases between. The germline gives CDR1 MNHEY, CDR2 SVGEGT. This CDR3 reads CASSASGSYGYTF. In DNA form, the CDR3 reads TGTGCCAGCAGTGCCTCCGGAAGCTATGGCTACACCTTC.

This clonotype was detected a few times. V and J are TRBV24-1 and TRBJ2-1; D perhaps matches TRBD1 (6 bases). The ends were cut back, 4 bases at V and 5 bases at J, with 14 bases in the middle. Germline CDR1 KGHDR, CDR2 SFDVKD. CDR3 size: 15 residues. DNA of the CDR3: TGTGCCACCAGTGACCACGGACAGCCTAACAATGAGCAGTTCTTC. This codes for CATSDHGQPNNEQFF.

The genes are TRBV27 and TRBJ2-1; 8 bases line up with TRBD2. The V gene's germline CDR1 is MNHEY and CDR2 SMNVEV (reference sequence). The trim removed 10 bases at V and 6 bases at J, leaving 11 bases unmatched. The CDR3 is made up of 14 amino acids. CDR3 sequence: CATSTSANSNEQFF. Here the CDR3 DNA reads TGTGCCACCTCGACTAGCGCCAATTCCAATGAGCAGTTCTTC.

This clonotype was seen more than once but under ten times. The V and J genes are TRBV5-1 and TRBJ2-7; no definite D call. The CDR3 extends over 13 amino acids. V dropped 0 bases and J dropped 5 bases, with 9 bases sitting between them. CDR1 SGHRS and CDR2 YFSETQ come from the germline V gene. CDR3 sequence: CASSLDAFNEQYF. DNA of the CDR3: TGCGCCAGCAGCTTGGACGCCTTCAACGAGCAGTACTTC.

This clonotype was seen only a few times. The rearrangement links TRBV11-3 to TRBJ2-1, with TRBD2 matching 9 bases. Trimming cost V 5 bases and J 8 bases; bases outside gene matches: 7. CDR3 length: 14 amino acids. CDR1 is SGHNT and CDR2 is YENEEA in the germline V gene. CDR3 amino acids: CASSGSGRPYEQFF. The CDR3 DNA reads as TGTGCCAGCAGCGGGAGCGGGAGGCCATATGAGCAGTTCTTC.

This clonotype was seen only a few times. CDR3 DNA: TGTGCCAGCAGCCAAGCTTGGACGAATGAGCAGTTCTTC. Translated, it gives CASSQAWTNEQFF. This chain links TRBV3-1 with TRBJ2-1; D ambiguous. The germline V and J ends were trimmed by 1 base and 7 bases, with 8 bases remaining between them. In germline, CDR1 is LGHDT, CDR2 YNNKEL (reference sequence). CDR3 length: 13 residues.